These T cell receptor beta chains were read from a single sample in a study of metastatic and nonmetastatic thyroid tumors. TCRdb reprocessed the PCR reads using MiXCR. The data hold tens of thousands of clones, with under 35% observed a single time. Material for sequencing was blood. Receptors were obtained from a female donor with papillary thyroid cancer or a benign thyroid nodule (not recorded which). Some clones in this sample may be carry-over from other donors' samples. CDR3s include the opening cysteine and the closing phenylalanine or tryptophan. Fields, in order: J gene, V gene, D gene, CDR3 protein. D genes are given only for firm matches.

TRBJ1-1	TRBV20-1	-	CSAPPGLDREAFF
TRBJ1-4	TRBV2	-	CASSAGDLNEKLFF
TRBJ2-7	TRBV4-2	-	CASSQNPAGAYEQYF
TRBJ1-1	TRBV6-2/TRBV6-3	-	CASSYVENTEAFF
TRBJ2-7	TRBV10-3	TRBD1	CAISEDRDGEQYF
TRBJ2-3	TRBV10-3	TRBD2	CANSESVGGGTDTQYF
TRBJ1-6	TRBV19	TRBD1	CASGQGESPLHF
TRBJ2-7	TRBV11-2	-	CASSRLDRYHYEQYF
TRBJ2-2	TRBV5-1	TRBD2	CASSSSGGISGELFF
TRBJ2-3	TRBV19	-	CASSPSPSANTQYF
TRBJ2-7	TRBV28	-	CASSSRDTSYEQYF
TRBJ1-5	TRBV28	-	CASSPPPGQNQPQHF
TRBJ2-1	TRBV18	TRBD1	CASSAGTGYNEQFF
TRBJ2-2	TRBV20-1	TRBD2	CSARDESGRETGELFF
TRBJ2-1	TRBV5-1	-	CASISGEREQFF
TRBJ2-7	TRBV5-1	-	CASRDSSYEQYF
TRBJ1-3	TRBV6-2/TRBV6-3	-	CASSWTSVSGNTIYF
TRBJ2-7	TRBV28	TRBD2	CASSSRTSGLYEQYF
TRBJ2-1	TRBV5-1	TRBD1	CASSLVGQGMAEQFF
TRBJ1-6	TRBV2	-	CATVDGPSGPPLHF
TRBJ1-2	TRBV15	-	CATSSQRADYGYTF
TRBJ1-1	TRBV18	-	CASSPIPRNTEASF
TRBJ2-7	TRBV2	-	CASSGYEQYF
TRBJ2-1	TRBV7-3	-	CASSFGGLEQFF
TRBJ2-7	TRBV11-2	-	CASSAGPTASFYEQYF
TRBJ1-2	TRBV30	TRBD1	CAWTGQAYGYTF
TRBJ2-1	TRBV5-5	TRBD2	CASSFGLAGGRSSYNEQFF
TRBJ2-7	TRBV19	TRBD2	CASREAGGDPYEQYF
TRBJ2-5	TRBV7-2	TRBD1	CASSLEYQGALETQYF
TRBJ2-4	TRBV15	-	CATSRGQAWAKNIQYF
TRBJ2-1	TRBV9	TRBD2	CASSVDPTSGTYNEQFF
TRBJ2-1	TRBV6-5	TRBD1	CASSYGQEYNEQFF
TRBJ2-7	TRBV20-1	TRBD2	CSARAPGLAASYEQYF
TRBJ2-3	TRBV4-3	TRBD2	CASSQDILAADTQYF
TRBJ1-5	TRBV2	-	CASSETQGYGNQPQHF
TRBJ2-7	TRBV12-3/TRBV12-4	-	CASSFNTYEQYF
TRBJ2-2	TRBV19	TRBD2	CASKGREDAGELFF
TRBJ1-6	TRBV7-2	-	CASSLASPNANSPLHF
TRBJ2-1	TRBV18	-	CASSSGTSTAIEQFF
TRBJ2-3	TRBV19	-	CASSIKAGFTDTQYF
TRBJ1-1	TRBV27	-	CASSPTRDYVWGGTEAFF
TRBJ2-7	TRBV12-5	-	CASGLMSYEQYF
TRBJ1-2	TRBV12-3/TRBV12-4	TRBD1	CASSFGLTGGEGNYGYTF
TRBJ1-2	TRBV6-5	-	CASSYSSGRNYGYTF
TRBJ2-5	TRBV7-2	-	CASSLAGQKKETQYF
TRBJ2-2	TRBV2	-	CASSDHGATGELFF
TRBJ2-2	TRBV6-1	-	CPSSDSYTGDLFF
TRBJ1-5	TRBV10-1	-	CASSPRNNQPQHF
TRBJ2-7	TRBV4-1	TRBD2	CASSPTSGEQYF
TRBJ1-4	TRBV2	-	CASSGQGVEKLFF
TRBJ2-5	TRBV29-1	TRBD1	CSVDKQGTGVQETQYF
TRBJ2-5	TRBV11-1	-	CASSLSRTQETQYF
TRBJ2-7	TRBV7-9	-	CASSQTGEQYF
TRBJ2-1	TRBV20-1	-	CSASGLSYNEQFF
TRBJ2-7	TRBV7-2	-	CASSPTVPQRYEQYF
TRBJ2-1	TRBV18	-	CASSPVPGPSGDEQFF
TRBJ2-7	TRBV30	TRBD2	CAWSVPGREALYEQYF